Listed below are T cell receptor beta chains from one sample, sequenced in a study of technical replicates of blood from a handful of donors. Measured with immunoSEQ multiplex PCR; TCRdb has only the in-frame clones, and not every one. The sample lists about 56,000 clones, about 93% occurring once. Specimen: PBMCs. The receptor set was obtained from a human donor in good health. Some clones in this sample may be carry-over from other donors' samples. CDR3s include the opening cysteine and the closing phenylalanine or tryptophan. Fields, in order: D gene, clone size, J gene, V gene, CDR3 DNA, CDR3 protein. D genes are given only for firm matches. Size is stated for part of the rows, as once, few or many counts, or as a class when the clone is expanded.

d_gene: TRBD2
abundance: NA
j_gene: TRBJ2-1
v_gene: TRBV7-6
CDR3nt: TGTGCCAGCAGCTTAAGTTATCGAGCGGGAGCCTACAATGAGCAGTTCTTC
CDR3aa: CASSLSYRAGAYNEQFF

d_gene: TRBD1
abundance: NA
j_gene: TRBJ2-1
v_gene: TRBV27
CDR3nt: TGTGCCAGCACCAGACAGGGCCCTTCCTACAATGAGCAGTTCTTC
CDR3aa: CASTRQGPSYNEQFF

d_gene: TRBD1
abundance: NA
j_gene: TRBJ1-6
v_gene: TRBV5-6
CDR3nt: TGTGCCAGCAGCTCCCTCAGGGGGCTGCGGAATTCACCCCTCCACTTT
CDR3aa: CASSSLRGLRNSPLHF

d_gene: NA
abundance: NA
j_gene: TRBJ2-2
v_gene: TRBV19
CDR3nt: TGTGCCAGTAGTATAGATCCGAGCGGGGAGCTGTTTTTT
CDR3aa: CASSIDPSGELFF

d_gene: TRBD1
abundance: NA
j_gene: TRBJ1-2
v_gene: TRBV4-3
CDR3nt: TGCGCCAGCAGCCAAAGGGGACAGGCTTTTAACTATGGCTACACCTTC
CDR3aa: CASSQRGQAFNYGYTF

d_gene: TRBD1
abundance: NA
j_gene: TRBJ2-3
v_gene: TRBV11-2
CDR3nt: TGTGCCAGCAGCTTATACAGGGGACGGAGCACAGATACGCAGTATTTT
CDR3aa: CASSLYRGRSTDTQYF

d_gene: NA
abundance: NA
j_gene: TRBJ1-6
v_gene: TRBV7-2
CDR3nt: TGTGCCAGCAGCTTAAAGGAGGGAGGGAAAAATTCACCCCTCCACTTT
CDR3aa: CASSLKEGGKNSPLHF

d_gene: TRBD1
abundance: NA
j_gene: TRBJ2-4
v_gene: TRBV6-1
CDR3nt: TGTGCCAGCAGTATTGGGACAGTTAAAAACATTCAGTACTTC
CDR3aa: CASSIGTVKNIQYF

d_gene: TRBD1
abundance: NA
j_gene: TRBJ2-1
v_gene: TRBV10-3
CDR3nt: TGTGCCATCAGTGGCGGGACAGGGGGTGTCAATGAGCAGTTCTTC
CDR3aa: CAISGGTGGVNEQFF

d_gene: TRBD1
abundance: NA
j_gene: TRBJ2-3
v_gene: TRBV7-9
CDR3nt: TGTGCCAGCAGCGGGCCCGGGACAGGGATAGATACGCAGTATTTT
CDR3aa: CASSGPGTGIDTQYF

d_gene: NA
abundance: NA
j_gene: TRBJ2-6
v_gene: TRBV2
CDR3nt: TGTGCCAGCAGTGAAGGGGCTGGGTCCGTCCTGACTTTC
CDR3aa: CASSEGAGSVLTF

d_gene: NA
abundance: NA
j_gene: TRBJ2-5
v_gene: TRBV18
CDR3nt: TGTGCCAGCTCGTCGGGAGAAGAGACCCAGTACTTC
CDR3aa: CASSSGEETQYF

d_gene: NA
abundance: NA
j_gene: TRBJ2-1
v_gene: TRBV9
CDR3nt: TGTGCCAGCAGCGTCCTCGACAGGATAGGGAGTGAGCAGTTCTTC
CDR3aa: CASSVLDRIGSEQFF

d_gene: NA
abundance: NA
j_gene: TRBJ2-2
v_gene: TRBV5-8
CDR3nt: TGTGCCAGCAGCTTGGGTAGCTTTGGGGAGCTGTTTTTT
CDR3aa: CASSLGSFGELFF

d_gene: NA
abundance: once
j_gene: TRBJ2-5
v_gene: TRBV7-2
CDR3nt: TGTGCCAGCAGCCAGACTAGGGAAGAGACCCAGTACTTC
CDR3aa: CASSQTREETQYF

d_gene: NA
abundance: NA
j_gene: TRBJ1-2
v_gene: TRBV4-3
CDR3nt: TGCGCCAGCAGCCAAGATCGGAGCCGCTTAGGCTATGGCTACACCTTC
CDR3aa: CASSQDRSRLGYGYTF

d_gene: TRBD1
abundance: NA
j_gene: TRBJ2-2
v_gene: TRBV4-1
CDR3nt: TGCGCCAGCAGCCAAGATTGGACAGGGCCATTGTTCGGGGAGCTGTTTTTT
CDR3aa: CASSQDWTGPLFGELFF

d_gene: NA
abundance: NA
j_gene: TRBJ1-1
v_gene: TRBV9
CDR3nt: TGTGCCAGCGGCCAATACAGTAACACTGAAGCTTTCTTT
CDR3aa: CASGQYSNTEAFF

d_gene: NA
abundance: NA
j_gene: TRBJ1-2
v_gene: TRBV15
CDR3nt: TGTGCCACCAGGGACAGCAACGGCTATGGCTACACCTTC
CDR3aa: CATRDSNGYGYTF

d_gene: TRBD2
abundance: NA
j_gene: TRBJ2-7
v_gene: TRBV6-5
CDR3nt: TGTGCCAGCAGTTACAGCGCGGGGGGCTCCTACGAGCAGTACTTC
CDR3aa: CASSYSAGGSYEQYF

d_gene: TRBD1
abundance: NA
j_gene: TRBJ2-2
v_gene: TRBV28
CDR3nt: TGTGCCAGCAGTTTAAGACAGGGTTCCGGGGAGCTGTTTTTT
CDR3aa: CASSLRQGSGELFF

d_gene: NA
abundance: NA
j_gene: TRBJ1-2
v_gene: TRBV7-9
CDR3nt: TGTGCCAGCAGCCTTCAGGGTGGCTATGGCTACACCTTC
CDR3aa: CASSLQGGYGYTF

d_gene: NA
abundance: NA
j_gene: TRBJ1-2
v_gene: TRBV7-9
CDR3nt: TGTGCCAGTTCACAGGCTACCTATGGCTACACCTTC
CDR3aa: CASSQATYGYTF

d_gene: NA
abundance: NA
j_gene: TRBJ2-1
v_gene: TRBV19
CDR3nt: TGTGCCAGTAGTAGAGCAGGGGCCGTAGCCTACAATGAGCAGTTCTTC
CDR3aa: CASSRAGAVAYNEQFF

d_gene: TRBD1
abundance: NA
j_gene: TRBJ1-2
v_gene: TRBV7-9
CDR3nt: TGTGCCAGCAGCTTTGGCCAGGGGGCCGGTGGCTACACCTTC
CDR3aa: CASSFGQGAGGYTF

d_gene: TRBD1
abundance: NA
j_gene: TRBJ2-7
v_gene: TRBV28
CDR3nt: TGTGCCAGCAGTACAAACAGGGGGCAAGAGATCGAGCAGTACTTC
CDR3aa: CASSTNRGQEIEQYF

d_gene: TRBD2
abundance: NA
j_gene: TRBJ2-3
v_gene: TRBV9
CDR3nt: TGTGCCAGCAGCGTAGCGGGGCGGGGGTTCACAGATACGCAGTATTTT
CDR3aa: CASSVAGRGFTDTQYF

d_gene: NA
abundance: NA
j_gene: TRBJ1-6
v_gene: TRBV7-9
CDR3nt: TGTGCCAGCAACCGGGGGGAGGGAAATTCACCCCTCCACTTT
CDR3aa: CASNRGEGNSPLHF

d_gene: TRBD2
abundance: NA
j_gene: TRBJ2-5
v_gene: TRBV10-3
CDR3nt: TGTGCCACCGATAGCGGGAGGAGGGGGGAGACCCAGTACTTC
CDR3aa: CATDSGRRGETQYF

d_gene: TRBD2
abundance: NA
j_gene: TRBJ2-1
v_gene: TRBV7-6
CDR3nt: TGTGCCAGCAGCTCGGGGACTAGCGGGGGCAATGAGCAGTTCTTC
CDR3aa: CASSSGTSGGNEQFF

d_gene: NA
abundance: NA
j_gene: TRBJ2-1
v_gene: TRBV4-3
CDR3nt: TGCGCCAGCAGCCAAGTTTCTTTAACGGTAGATGAGCAGTTCTTC
CDR3aa: CASSQVSLTVDEQFF

d_gene: NA
abundance: NA
j_gene: TRBJ2-5
v_gene: TRBV19
CDR3nt: TGTGCCAGTAGTATGTTGATGAGGGGGGGGCGAGGAGAGACCCAGTACTTC
CDR3aa: CASSMLMRGGRGETQYF

d_gene: TRBD1
abundance: NA
j_gene: TRBJ1-6
v_gene: TRBV5-1
CDR3nt: TGCGCCAGCAGCTTAGGGACAGAAGGTTCACCCCTCCACTTT
CDR3aa: CASSLGTEGSPLHF

d_gene: TRBD1
abundance: NA
j_gene: TRBJ2-7
v_gene: TRBV7-9
CDR3nt: TGTGCCACCGGGACAGGGACCTACGAGCAGTACTTC
CDR3aa: CATGTGTYEQYF

d_gene: TRBD2
abundance: NA
j_gene: TRBJ2-2
v_gene: TRBV6-1
CDR3nt: TGTGCCAGCAGTGCCCCCGGACTAGCGGCCAGGGGAACCGGGGAGCTGTTTTTT
CDR3aa: CASSAPGLAARGTGELFF

d_gene: TRBD1
abundance: NA
j_gene: TRBJ1-5
v_gene: TRBV5-1
CDR3nt: TGCGCCAGCAGCACCACAGGGGAACCCAATCAGCCCCAGCATTTT
CDR3aa: CASSTTGEPNQPQHF

d_gene: NA
abundance: NA
j_gene: TRBJ2-7
v_gene: TRBV11-2
CDR3nt: TGTGCCAGCAGCCCCCTAAGGGGAGGATACGAGCAGTACTTC
CDR3aa: CASSPLRGGYEQYF

d_gene: NA
abundance: NA
j_gene: TRBJ1-2
v_gene: TRBV7-9
CDR3nt: TGTGCCAGCAGCTTAGACGGCGCGGGCGGCTACACCTTC
CDR3aa: CASSLDGAGGYTF

d_gene: NA
abundance: NA
j_gene: TRBJ1-2
v_gene: TRBV6-6
CDR3nt: TGTGCCAGCAGCCCGACACCTAACTATGGCTACACCTTC
CDR3aa: CASSPTPNYGYTF

d_gene: NA
abundance: NA
j_gene: TRBJ1-2
v_gene: TRBV7-8
CDR3nt: TGTGCCAGCAGCTCAGGGTCCAACTATGGCTACACCTTC
CDR3aa: CASSSGSNYGYTF

d_gene: NA
abundance: NA
j_gene: TRBJ2-1
v_gene: TRBV4-3
CDR3nt: TGCGCCAGCCGGCGCGGGAATGAGCAGTTCTTC
CDR3aa: CASRRGNEQFF